The source of this T cell receptor (beta chain) is a study of regulatory T cells in long-lasting Graves disease. Turning to the study itself: Patients met the persistent Graves' disease definition after over 5 years of antithyroid drugs with positive TSH receptor antibodies. Study-level points and caveats: Patients with persistent Graves' had lower TCR diversity than newly diagnosed patients. Sharing of public clonotypes was greater in persistent patients (about 3,000) than in new patients (around 890). Sample size was small, which may have lowered accuracy.

This clonotype was counted only a few times. Its specificity is not known. The time point here: persistent/refractory GD, antithyroid drugs over 5 years with positive TRAb. After RNA was extracted from PBMCs, the TCR library was made from it. Assembly of TCR beta libraries relied on iRepertoire HTBI primers together with Arm-PCR of CDR3 regions. TCRdb ran MiXCR on the multiplex PCR reads and lists one entry per CDR3 protein. In the table there are 700,000 or so distinct CDR3 sequences, 25% to 30% of which are singletons. J was trimmed by 5 bases and V by 8 bases; bases with no gene match: 8. CDR1 and CDR2 (germline): SGHRS, YFSETQ. The CDR3 covers 13 residues.

The V call is TRBV5-1, the J call TRBJ2-7; TRBD1 matches at 9 bases. The clonotype originates from a female donor with Graves disease. The specimen was peripheral blood mononuclear cells (PBMCs), collected when the disease was refractory, from a patient treated with antithyroid drugs. The CDR3 DNA reads as TGCGCCAGTAACCGGGACAGGGATAACGAGCAGTACTTC. This gives the protein CASNRDRDNEQYF.